A selection of T cell receptor beta chains follows, all from one sample in a study of shared clonotypes between healthy human individuals. Using immunoSEQ multiplex PCR, the repertoire was profiled, and TCRdb retains in-frame clones only, with some absent. The sample contains about 1,800,000 clones, about 95% of which appear only once. The sample consisted of naive CD8+ T cells sorted from blood. The receptors shown here come from a man younger than 35 in good health. Each CDR3 is given with its conserved first and last residue. The D gene is left open where the match is weak. Clone size is given for some rows only: seen once, a few or many times, or a class if the clone is expanded.

V	J	size	D	DNA	CDR3
TRBV30	TRBJ2-3	-	-	TGTGCCTGGAGCTGGAGCGGTATAGATACGCAGTATTTT	CAWSWSGIDTQYF
TRBV5-1	TRBJ2-2	-	-	TGTGCCAGCAGCCTAATTACCGGGGAGCTGTTTTTT	CASSLITGELFF
TRBV9	TRBJ2-7	-	TRBD2	TGTGCCAGCAGCCCACCCTACGGCGGGAGTCTCCACGAGCAGTACTTC	CASSPPYGGSLHEQYF
TRBV4-1	TRBJ2-2	few	-	TGCGCCAGCAGCCTCAGTGTTTCCAACACCGGGGAGCTGTTTTTT	CASSLSVSNTGELFF
TRBV2	TRBJ1-5	few	-	TGTGCCAGCAGTGAGTTGGCAGGGTTCAATCAGCCCCAGCATTTT	CASSELAGFNQPQHF
TRBV7-6	TRBJ1-2	-	-	TGTGCCAGCAGCTTGGGAGAAGGCTATGGCTACACCTTC	CASSLGEGYGYTF
TRBV15	TRBJ2-5	-	-	TGTGCCACCAGCAGAGAAACTGAACAAGAGACCCAGTACTTC	CATSRETEQETQYF
TRBV11-2	TRBJ2-2	-	TRBD1	TGTGCCAGCAGCCTATGGGGACAGACGAACACCGGGGAGCTGTTTTTT	CASSLWGQTNTGELFF
TRBV28	TRBJ1-5	-	-	TGTGCCAGCAGTTACAGGGTAGGCAATCAGCCCCAGCATTTT	CASSYRVGNQPQHF
TRBV5-4	TRBJ2-5	-	-	TGTGCCAGCAGCCTAAATCCGGGAACTCAAGAGACCCAGTACTTC	CASSLNPGTQETQYF
TRBV4-1	TRBJ2-7	-	-	TGCGCCAGCAGCCAAACCCGGGGTTACGAGCAGTACTTC	CASSQTRGYEQYF
TRBV5-1	TRBJ2-7	-	-	TGCGCCAGCAGCTTGGCGTCAGTCTACGAGCAGTACTTC	CASSLASVYEQYF
TRBV7-9	TRBJ1-2	-	TRBD1	TGTGCCAGCAGCGCTATAGACAGGGTAGATGGCTACACCTTC	CASSAIDRVDGYTF
TRBV18	TRBJ1-3	once	-	TGTGCCAGCTCACCACCGATTACAGGGTCTGGAAACACCATATATTTT	CASSPPITGSGNTIYF
TRBV9	TRBJ1-2	-	-	TGTGCCAGCAGCCCAGAGGTAGGGCCTTATGGCTACACCTTC	CASSPEVGPYGYTF
TRBV14	TRBJ2-5	-	-	TGTGCCAGCAGCCCAAGGGATAGGGGGCAAGAGACCCAGTACTTC	CASSPRDRGQETQYF
TRBV6-5	TRBJ1-5	-	TRBD1	TGTGCCAGCAGCCTGACAGGGGAGAGTCAGCCCCAGCATTTT	CASSLTGESQPQHF
TRBV7-8	TRBJ1-5	-	-	TGTGCCAGCAGCTTAGGCCCTGGACAGCCCCAGCATTTT	CASSLGPGQPQHF
TRBV27	TRBJ2-7	once	TRBD1	TGTGCCAGCAGCCTCGACCTACCGGGACAGGGAAGGGAGCAGTACTTC	CASSLDLPGQGREQYF
TRBV10-1	TRBJ2-3	-	-	TGCGCCAGCAGTGATGTAGCTGGCACAGATACGCAGTATTTT	CASSDVAGTDTQYF
TRBV28	TRBJ2-7	-	-	TGTGCCACCAGCGGGTGGGGGCCCTCCTACGAGCAGTACTTC	CATSGWGPSYEQYF
TRBV11-2	TRBJ1-5	-	-	TGTGCCAGCAGCTTCGGAGGCCAGCCCCAGCATTTT	CASSFGGQPQHF
TRBV6-5	TRBJ2-1	-	TRBD2	TGTGCCAGCAGGACTAGCGGGGGCGCTGGGAGTGAGCAGTTCTTC	CASRTSGGAGSEQFF
TRBV30	TRBJ2-6	-	-	TGTGCCTGGAGCGGGATCGCACTAAGTCGCTCTGGGGCCAACGTCCTGACTTTC	CAWSGIALSRSGANVLTF
TRBV14	TRBJ2-7	-	-	TGTGCCAGCAGCCAAGATGGGGCAGGGAGAGGCCTACCTAGCGAGCAGTACTTC	CASSQDGAGRGLPSEQYF
TRBV9	TRBJ2-7	-	TRBD2	TGTGCCAGCAGCGTAGTTGATGAAGCGGGAGTTCCCCACGAGCAGTACTTC	CASSVVDEAGVPHEQYF
TRBV13	TRBJ2-3	-	TRBD2	TGTGCCAGCAGTATAGCGGGCCCCACAGATACGCAGTATTTT	CASSIAGPTDTQYF
TRBV7-2	TRBJ2-7	-	TRBD2	TGTGCCAGCAGCTCCCTAGCGGGAGGGCCGGGGGAGCAGTACTTC	CASSSLAGGPGEQYF
TRBV5-6	TRBJ1-2	-	-	TGTGCCAGCAGCCTAATACAGGCTAACTATGGCTACACCTTC	CASSLIQANYGYTF
TRBV7-9	TRBJ2-7	-	TRBD2	TGTGCCAGCAGCCATGTAGCGGGAGGGCCCTCCTACGAGCAGTACTTC	CASSHVAGGPSYEQYF
TRBV27	TRBJ2-5	-	-	TGTGCCAGCAGTTTACTCGCCGGAGAGACCCAGTACTTC	CASSLLAGETQYF
TRBV7-8	TRBJ2-7	-	-	TGTGCCAGCAGCTTAGTACCAGAGGGGACCTACGAGCAGTACTTC	CASSLVPEGTYEQYF
TRBV5-1	TRBJ2-5	-	TRBD1	TGCGCCAGCAGCTTCACAGGACAGGGCCAAGAAGAGACCCAGTACTTC	CASSFTGQGQEETQYF
TRBV10-2	TRBJ2-7	-	-	TGCGCCAGCAGGGGGGACTCCTACGAGCAGTACTTC	CASRGDSYEQYF
TRBV7-9	TRBJ2-1	-	-	TGTGCCAGCAGCTCAGACAGTTACAATGAGCAGTTCTTC	CASSSDSYNEQFF
TRBV6-8	TRBJ1-6	few	-	TGTGCCAGCAGTAAACCGGACGGGACGTATAATTCACCCCTCCACTTT	CASSKPDGTYNSPLHF
TRBV6-5	TRBJ2-7	-	-	TGTGCCAGCAGTTACTCGGTCGCGGCAGGGAGTGACGAGCAGTACTTC	CASSYSVAAGSDEQYF
TRBV11-2	TRBJ2-7	-	-	TGTGCCAGCAGCCCCAGCTCCTACGAGCAGTACTTC	CASSPSSYEQYF
TRBV5-1	TRBJ2-1	-	TRBD2	TGCGCCAGCAGCATCGGACTAGCGCAAAACAATGAGCAGTTCTTC	CASSIGLAQNNEQFF
TRBV5-6	TRBJ2-1	-	-	TGTGCCAGCAGCTCCTATAACAATGAGCAGTTCTTC	CASSSYNNEQFF
TRBV7-3	TRBJ1-1	-	TRBD1	TGTGCCAGCAGCGAGGGGGCGGGCACTGAAGCTTTCTTT	CASSEGAGTEAFF
TRBV11-2	TRBJ2-3	-	-	TGTGCCAGCAGCGCTCAGGGATACAGCACAGATACGCAGTATTTT	CASSAQGYSTDTQYF
TRBV4-2	TRBJ1-4	-	-	TGTGCCAGCAGCCAAGACCTCGTAGGAGAAAATGAAAAACTGTTTTTT	CASSQDLVGENEKLFF
TRBV7-9	TRBJ2-7	-	TRBD2	TGTGCCAGCAGCTCCGGGACTAGCGACGAGCAGTACTTC	CASSSGTSDEQYF
TRBV27	TRBJ2-7	-	TRBD2	TGTGCCAGCAGCAGACTAGCGGGAGTAGGCCCCTACGAGCAGTACTTC	CASSRLAGVGPYEQYF
TRBV19	TRBJ1-1	once	-	TGTGCCAGTAAGGACACTGAAGCTTTCTTT	CASKDTEAFF
TRBV6-5	TRBJ2-1	-	-	TGTGCCAGCAGTTACGGGGCGCCCAATGAGCAGTTCTTC	CASSYGAPNEQFF
TRBV7-6	TRBJ2-2	-	-	TGTGCCAGCAGCACCACGGCCGGGGAGCTGTTTTTT	CASSTTAGELFF